These 29 T cell receptor beta chains came from one sample sequenced in a study of blood T cell repertoires in COVID-19. The protocol was immunoSEQ multiplex PCR, while the TCRdb copy is restricted to in-frame clones and leaves out a portion. The sample lists some 130,000 clones; roughly 80% were seen once. The sequenced sample was peripheral blood. These receptors all come from a man between 65 and 79 years old with acute or convalescent COVID-19.

This chain uses TRBV4-1 with TRBJ1-5; the D is unclear. Germline values: CDR1 MGHRA, CDR2 YSYEKL. The CDR3 totals 14 residues. The germline V and J ends were trimmed by 0 bases and 7 bases, with 10 bases remaining between them. The CDR3 DNA reads TGCGCCAGCAGCCAAGACTCCCTAGGACAGCCCCAGCATTTT. Translation: CASSQDSLGQPQHF.

V gene TRBV6-6 combines with J gene TRBJ1-5; no reliable D call. CDR3 size: 13 residues. The germline V gene has CDR1 MNHNY and CDR2 SVGAGI (reference sequence). Trimming stripped 4 bases from V and 9 bases from J, with 13 bases between. This chain's CDR3 is CASSSTAVLPQHF. CDR3 nucleotide sequence: TGTGCCAGCAGTTCCACCGCGGTGCTGCCCCAGCATTTT.

The rearrangement joins TRBV5-1 to TRBJ2-7; TRBD2 might be the D (5 bases). V gave up 5 bases and J gave up 2 bases, with 11 bases separating them. Germline CDR1 SGHRS, CDR2 YFSETQ. This CDR3 is built from 13 residues. CDR3 sequence: CASSGGIAYEQYF. The CDR3 coding sequence is TGCGCCAGCAGTGGAGGTATAGCCTACGAGCAGTACTTC.

The chain uses TRBV4-1 and TRBJ2-1; 8 positions match TRBD1. Germline CDR1 and CDR2: MGHRA and YSYEKL. This CDR3 is built from 19 residues. V was clipped by 1 base and J by 1 base; unmatched bases: 12. This chain's CDR3 is CASSQAQGALVRSYNEQFF. Written as DNA, the CDR3 is TGCGCCAGCAGCCAAGCGCAGGGGGCCTTGGTGAGGTCCTACAATGAGCAGTTCTTC.

V is TRBV9 and J is TRBJ2-5, with a tentative D call TRBD2 (6 bases). V lost 2 bases and J 3 bases, leaving 8 bases between the germline ends. Germline CDR1 is SGDLS and CDR2 is YYNGEE. The CDR3 runs to 13 residues. CDR3: CASSVGGEETQYF. The CDR3 DNA reads TGTGCCAGCAGCGTCGGGGGTGAAGAGACCCAGTACTTC.

The rearrangement links TRBV6-5 to TRBJ1-4; possibly TRBD1 for D (6 bases). The CDR3 loop spans 13 amino acids. V shed 7 bases and J shed 8 bases, with 14 bases lying between them. CDR1 is MNHEY and CDR2 is SVGAGI in the germline V gene. CDR3 sequence reads: CASTQGREEKLFF. CDR3 DNA: TGTGCCAGCACTCAGGGGAGAGAAGAAAAACTGTTTTTT.

This clone was recorded a few times. V gene TRBV6-5 combines with J gene TRBJ1-2; no clear D. Germline V gene sequence: CDR1 MNHEY, CDR2 SVGAGI. Between the trimmed V and J ends, which lost 2 bases and 3 bases, there was a span of 7 bases. This CDR3 has 13 amino acids. The CDR3 protein is CASSYGADYGYTF. For the CDR3, the DNA is TGTGCCAGCAGTTACGGCGCGGACTATGGCTACACCTTC.

The chain has TRBV7-2 and TRBJ1-5; D gene uncertain. Germline V gives CDR1 SGHTA, CDR2 FQGNSA. V lost 2 bases and J 6 bases, leaving 8 bases between the germline ends. The CDR3 spans 13 residues. The CDR3, as DNA: TGTGCCAGCAGCTTAAGCCGGTTTCAGCCCCAGCATTTT. It translates to CASSLSRFQPQHF.

The rearrangement uses TRBV7-2 and TRBJ2-5; D is unresolved. Trimming took 3 bases from V and 2 from J, leaving 7 bases between them. Germline CDR1 SGHTA, CDR2 FQGNSA. CDR3 size: 13 residues. The CDR3 sequence is CASSLMAQETQYF. The DNA for the CDR3 is TGTGCCAGCAGCTTGATGGCTCAAGAGACCCAGTACTTC.

The genes are TRBV28 and TRBJ2-6; D is undetermined. The CDR3 contains 14 residues. Trimming cost V 10 bases and J 0 bases, with 10 bases left between them. Germline CDR1 reads MDHEN; CDR2 reads SYDVKM. Here the CDR3 DNA reads TGTGCCACCACCGAGGTCTCTGGGGCCAACGTCCTGACTTTC. Protein product: CATTEVSGANVLTF.

The chain has TRBV5-5 and TRBJ1-4, with TRBD1 matching over 8 bases. The trim removed 6 bases at V and 7 bases at J, leaving 11 bases unmatched. The CDR3 spans 15 residues. Per germline, CDR1 SGHKS and CDR2 YYEKEE (reference sequence). The CDR3 DNA reads TGTGCCAGCAACTTAGCAGGGGGCGCGGGTGAAAAACTGTTTTTT. Its protein is CASNLAGGAGEKLFF.

The gene calls are TRBV5-8 and TRBJ1-6; no firm D call. Germline-derived CDR1 and CDR2 are SGHTS and YDEGEE. V dropped 2 bases and J dropped 6 bases, with 3 bases sitting between them. This CDR3 comprises 12 residues. CDR3 bases: TGTGCCAGCAGCTTCCGTAATTCACCCCTCCACTTT. This sequence encodes CASSFRNSPLHF.

The V gene is TRBV9, the J gene TRBJ2-5; a weak D match, TRBD2 (7 bases). Trimming removed 1 base from V and 5 bases from J, with 9 bases in between. The CDR3 contains 13 residues. CDR1 is SGDLS and CDR2 is YYNGEE in the germline V gene. The CDR3 reads CASSVRGAETQYF. The CDR3 region has the DNA TGTGCCAGCAGCGTACGGGGGGCGGAGACCCAGTACTTC.

The rearrangement links TRBV5-1 to TRBJ1-2; D possibly corresponds to TRBD1 (5 bases). The CDR3 is 13 residues long. Trimming shortened V by 0 bases and J by 6 bases, and 9 bases separated the two germline ends. Germline assignment: CDR1 SGHRS and CDR2 YFSETQ. The CDR3 here is CASSLGWGDGYTF. As DNA, the CDR3 is TGCGCCAGCAGCTTGGGGTGGGGCGATGGCTACACCTTC.

This chain links TRBV6-6 with TRBJ1-6, with D possibly TRBD1 on 5 matching bases. Germline lookup yields CDR1 MNHNY and CDR2 SVGAGI (reference sequence). V was pared by 5 bases and J by 5 bases, with 19 bases between. The CDR3 is 17 amino acids. As DNA, the CDR3 is TGTGCCAGCAGTCGGAGATTACGCGGGACCGATAATTCACCCCTCCACTTT. This gives the protein CASSRRLRGTDNSPLHF.

This chain joins TRBV11-2 and TRBJ2-7; 8 nucleotides match TRBD2. The J segment lost 5 bases and the V segment lost 5 bases, leaving 5 bases of the junction unmatched. Per the germline V gene, CDR1 is SGHAT and CDR2 is FQNNGV. The CDR3 extends over 13 amino acids. In DNA form, the CDR3 reads TGTGCCAGCAGCCTGAGCGGGGGTAACGAGCAGTACTTC. This encodes CASSLSGGNEQYF.

The V call is TRBV5-4, the J call TRBJ2-4, with 8 positions matching TRBD2. CDR1 SGHNT and CDR2 YYREEE come from the germline V gene (reference sequence). Trimming cost V 5 bases and J 6 bases; bases outside gene matches: 7. The CDR3 is 14 residues long. CDR3 sequence reads: CASSTGGSGNIQYF. In DNA form, the CDR3 reads TGTGCCAGCAGTACGGGGGGGAGCGGAAACATTCAGTACTTC.

This clone was observed a handful of times. The chain is built from TRBV5-6 and TRBJ1-1; 8 bases are a match to TRBD1. Germline V gives CDR1 SGHDT, CDR2 YYEEEE. V dropped 0 bases and J dropped 1; count of bases not matched to a gene: 5. The CDR3 totals 16 residues. The CDR3 is CASSLDRTGWNTEAFF. CDR3 bases: TGTGCCAGCAGCTTGGACCGGACAGGGTGGAACACTGAAGCTTTCTTT.

The J gene is TRBJ2-6, the V gene TRBV9, with D possibly being TRBD1 (6 bases). This CDR3 is 17 amino acids long. V gave up 7 bases and J gave up 0 bases, with 17 bases separating them. CDR1 is SGDLS and CDR2 is YYNGEE in the germline V gene. In DNA, the CDR3 is TGTGCCAGCTCCCTGACAGGCGCCGTCTCTGGGGCCAACGTCCTGACTTTC. This gives the protein CASSLTGAVSGANVLTF.

The chain links TRBV4-1 to TRBJ2-7, with 7 bases aligning to TRBD2. The CDR3 is 15 amino acids. The V segment lost 2 bases and the J segment 2 bases; nucleotides outside the gene matches: 6. CDR1 is MGHRA and CDR2 is YSYEKL in the germline V gene. CDR3 amino acids: CASSQSGTKTYEQYF. In nucleotides, the CDR3 is TGCGCCAGCAGCCAATCGGGGACTAAAACCTACGAGCAGTACTTC.

This clone was observed a handful of times. CDR3 in DNA: TGTGCCAGCAGTTTAGAGGGCACAAACTATGGCTACACCTTC. It encodes CASSLEGTNYGYTF. The rearrangement uses TRBV28 and TRBJ1-2, with unresolved D. Trimming removed 2 bases from V and 2 bases from J, with 9 bases in between. The CDR3 has 14 residues. Germline V gene data show CDR1 as MDHEN and CDR2 as SYDVKM.

The genes are TRBV5-1 and TRBJ2-7, with TRBD1 matching over 10 bases. Germline V lookup: CDR1 SGHRS, CDR2 YFSETQ. Losses at the gene ends were 3 bases for V and 5 bases for J; bases not matched to a gene: 8. This CDR3 has 15 amino acids. Written as DNA, the CDR3 is TGCGCCAGCAGCTACACCGGGACAGGGGACCACGAGCAGTACTTC. Translated: CASSYTGTGDHEQYF.

This clone was observed once. V usage is TRBV5-4 and J usage is TRBJ2-7; 7 bases line up with TRBD1. V dropped 0 bases and J dropped 1; count of bases not matched to a gene: 4. Per the germline V gene, CDR1 is SGHNT and CDR2 is YYREEE (reference sequence). The CDR3 sequence is 15 residues long. Written as DNA, the CDR3 is TGTGCCAGCAGCTTGGGGGACAGTTCATCCTACGAGCAGTACTTC. Protein product: CASSLGDSSSYEQYF. Drawing the rest from reference TRBV5-4 and TRBJ2-7, the complete variable domain is ETGVTQSPTHLIKTRGQQVTLRCSSQSGHNTVSWYQQALGQGPQFIFQYYREEENGRGNFPPRFSGLQFPNYSSELNVNALELDDSALYLCASSLGDSSSYEQYFGPGTRLTVT.

This rearrangement joins TRBV6-5 to TRBJ2-5, with TRBD2 matching over 9 bases. This CDR3 region has 14 residues. V shed 7 bases and J 5 bases; nucleotides not matched to a gene: 8. Germline-derived CDR1 and CDR2 are MNHEY and SVGAGI. The chain's CDR3 is CASTPGLAGETQYF. The CDR3 DNA follows: TGTGCCAGCACCCCGGGACTAGCAGGCGAGACCCAGTACTTC.

The genes are TRBV27 and TRBJ2-7; weak D call: TRBD2 (5 bases). Germline V gene sequence: CDR1 MNHEY, CDR2 SMNVEV (reference sequence). The CDR3 has 13 residues. The germline V and J ends were trimmed by 6 bases and 3 bases, with 12 bases remaining between them. Here the CDR3 DNA reads TGTGCCAGCAGGCGCGGGCAGAACTACGAGCAGTACTTC. It yields the protein CASRRGQNYEQYF.

This clone was observed a single time. The chain has TRBV18 and TRBJ2-3; D might be TRBD1 (5 bases). The V end was cut by 4 bases, the J end by 6 bases, with 8 bases between. From germline, CDR1 is KGHSH and CDR2 LQKENI. CDR3 length: 12 amino acids. CDR3 sequence reads: CASSRAGDTQYF. CDR3 coding DNA: TGTGCCAGCTCACGGGCAGGGGATACGCAGTATTTT. The whole variable domain, filled in from reference TRBV18 and TRBJ2-3, reads NAGVMQNPRHLVRRRGQEARLRCSPMKGHSHVYWYRQLPEEGLKFMVYLQKENIIDESGMPKERFSAEFPKEGPSILRIQQVVRGDSAAYFCASSRAGDTQYFGPGTRLTVL.

This clone was seen only a few times. This chain uses TRBV19 with TRBJ1-5, with 8 nucleotides matching TRBD1. J lost 4 bases, V lost 9 bases, and 5 bases had no gene match. CDR3 length: 13 amino acids. Germline values: CDR1 LNHDA, CDR2 SQIVND (reference sequence). DNA of the CDR3: TGTGCCAGCCAGGACAGGGTGAATCAGCCCCAGCATTTT. Amino acid sequence: CASQDRVNQPQHF.

The rearrangement joins TRBV7-3 to TRBJ2-7, with a possible D match to TRBD1 (5 bases). V was cut by 5 bases and J by 0 bases, with 8 bases left in between. CDR1 is SGHTA, CDR2 FQGTGA, per germline. This CDR3 contains 13 residues. DNA for the CDR3: TGTGCCAGCAGCCCCGACAGCTCCTACGAGCAGTACTTC. Translated, it gives CASSPDSSYEQYF.

The chain couples TRBV5-1 to TRBJ2-7; D remains ambiguous. CDR3 length: 14 residues. Trimming stripped 0 bases from V and 5 bases from J, with 12 bases between. Germline-derived CDR1 and CDR2 are SGHRS and YFSETQ. CDR3 coding DNA: TGCGCCAGCAGCTTGGCCGCCCCGGTTCACGAGCAGTACTTC. This sequence encodes CASSLAAPVHEQYF.